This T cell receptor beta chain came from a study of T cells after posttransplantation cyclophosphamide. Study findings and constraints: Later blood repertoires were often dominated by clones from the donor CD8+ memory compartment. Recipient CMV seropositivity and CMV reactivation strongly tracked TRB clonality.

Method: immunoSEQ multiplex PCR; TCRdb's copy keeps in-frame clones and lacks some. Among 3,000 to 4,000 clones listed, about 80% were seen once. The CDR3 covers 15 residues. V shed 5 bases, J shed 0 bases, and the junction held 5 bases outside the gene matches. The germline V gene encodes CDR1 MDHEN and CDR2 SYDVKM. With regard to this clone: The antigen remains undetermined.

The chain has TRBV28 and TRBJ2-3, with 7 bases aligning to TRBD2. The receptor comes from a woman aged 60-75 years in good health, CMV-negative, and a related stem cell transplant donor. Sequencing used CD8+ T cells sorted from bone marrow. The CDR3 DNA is TGTGCCAGCAGTGCCCGGGACTATAGCACAGATACGCAGTATTTT. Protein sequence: CASSARDYSTDTQYF.